The clone carrying this T cell receptor (beta chain) was counted between two and nine times. Its antigen is still unknown. V shed 4 bases and J shed 4 bases, with 16 bases lying between them. Germline loops: CDR1 SQVTM, CDR2 ANQGSEA. The CDR3 runs to 14 residues. The data belong to a study of blood T cells in healthy people across ages. Across the study: Capturing about one barcoded beta molecule per two T cells was achieved by template switching.

The use of a sample-barcoded 5' primer and a J-beta primer mix characterized a second PCR of about 7 to 12 cycles. Researchers report that a template-switch adaptor with 12 random nucleotides tagged each cDNA molecule. One entry per CDR3 protein results from TCRdb running MiXCR on the 5' RACE reads. There are around 800,000 distinct CDR3 sequences in the sample; about 26% occur only once, and around 3% lies in the top ten. General study results and limits: CMV status of donors was not determined, possibly confounding expanded clonotype changes. Long-lived donors carried more naive CD4+ cells and greater diversity than aged donors.

These data are also associated with another study on T cells of mothers and their children.

The J gene is TRBJ1-2, the V gene TRBV29-1; TRBD1 is a possible D gene (5 bases). The source material was blood. The sequence was obtained from a boy between 10 and 17 years old in good health. The CDR3 is CSVGGVGVGYGYTF. The CDR3 nucleotides are TGCAGCGTTGGAGGGGTAGGGGTTGGCTATGGCTACACCTTC.